These T cell receptor beta chains were read from a single sample in a study of CD8+ T cells in alopecia areata. Generated by immunoSEQ multiplex PCR, the TCRdb table keeps only in-frame clones and is missing some. The sample carries 150,000 to 160,000 clones, more than 45% recorded once. This material consisted of CD8+ T cells sorted from blood, taken at week 0. All receptors come from a human donor with alopecia areata. Both conserved end residues are part of each CDR3. A D gene is named only where the DNA matches it firmly. Clone size is stated in some rows and not others, as once, few, many or a class when expanded.

d_call j_call v_call clone_size cdr3_nt cdr3_aa
- TRBJ2-2 TRBV4-3 - TGCGCCAGCAGCCAAGATAAAAGGGGGAGCGGGGAGCTGTTTTTT CASSQDKRGSGELFF
- TRBJ2-7 TRBV20-1 - TGCAGTGCTAGCACAGAGGGCGAGCAGTACTTC CSASTEGEQYF
TRBD1 TRBJ1-1 TRBV5-6 - TGTGCCAGCAGTTTCGGGACAGTGGATCTGTCGGCTTTCTTT CASSFGTVDLSAFF
- TRBJ2-1 TRBV7-2 - TGTGCCAGCCAGAACGTAAAGCTGGTCCCCTTATACAATGAGCAGTTCTTC CASQNVKLVPLYNEQFF
TRBD1 TRBJ1-2 TRBV6-6 - TGTGCCAGCAAGTGGTTACAGGGGTCTAGGTATGGCTACACCTTC CASKWLQGSRYGYTF
- TRBJ1-1 TRBV29-1 few TGCAGCGTTGATGACAGAGGAAACACTGAAGCTTTCTTT CSVDDRGNTEAFF
- TRBJ1-2 TRBV28 - TGTGCCAGCAGCCCATTAGGAGGGGGAAATGGCTACACCTTC CASSPLGGGNGYTF
- TRBJ2-2 TRBV27 - TGTGCCAGCAGTGGGGGTGGTATCCCCGGGGAGCTGTTTTTT CASSGGGIPGELFF
- TRBJ1-2 TRBV29-1 few TGCAGCGTTGAAGATGACAGAGGGGACCATGGCTACACCTTC CSVEDDRGDHGYTF
- TRBJ2-7 TRBV11-2 - TGTGCCAGCAGCTTCCTCGGCGTCTACGAGCAGTACTTC CASSFLGVYEQYF
TRBD2 TRBJ2-1 TRBV4-3 few TGCGCCAGCAGCCCCGGAGCGGGGCCCAATGAGCAGTTCTTC CASSPGAGPNEQFF
- TRBJ2-3 TRBV30 few TGTGCCTGGAGTGTAGGCCGTACGCAGTATTTT CAWSVGRTQYF
- TRBJ2-2 TRBV7-9 - TGTGCCAGCAGCTCCGCCCTTGCGCCCGGGGAGCTGTTTTTT CASSSALAPGELFF
- TRBJ2-3 TRBV11-2 - TGTGCCAGCAGCTTATATCCCTGGGGGGGGGCCACAGATACGCAGTATTTT CASSLYPWGGATDTQYF
- TRBJ2-3 TRBV27 - TGTGCCAGCAGAGCCCCAACGAAAAGCACAGATACGCAGTATTTT CASRAPTKSTDTQYF
- TRBJ2-7 TRBV11-2 - TGTGCCAGCAGCCCACCGGGCCCGTACGAGCAGTACTTC CASSPPGPYEQYF
TRBD1 TRBJ2-7 TRBV5-1 - TGCGCCAGCAGCTTCTCAGGGGGCTACGAGCAGTACTTC CASSFSGGYEQYF
- TRBJ2-3 TRBV7-2 - TGTGCCAGCAGCCCCGACTCCGGAGATACGCAGTATTTT CASSPDSGDTQYF
- TRBJ2-7 TRBV27 once TGTGCCACTATGGGGACATCCGTAGCCGAGCAGTACTTC CATMGTSVAEQYF
- TRBJ1-4 TRBV6-5 - TGTGCCAGCAGTTACGGGCAGGGCAATGAAAAACTGTTTTTT CASSYGQGNEKLFF
- TRBJ2-7 TRBV2 - TGTGCCAGCAGTGAAGGTGGGACATCCTACGAGCAGTACTTC CASSEGGTSYEQYF
TRBD1 TRBJ2-4 TRBV15 - TGTGCCACCAGCAGGGACAGGGGGAACCAAAACATTCAGTACTTC CATSRDRGNQNIQYF
TRBD2 TRBJ2-5 TRBV5-6 few TGTGCCAGCAGTTACGGACTAGCGGGGGGATCTCAAGAGACCCAGTACTTC CASSYGLAGGSQETQYF
- TRBJ2-3 TRBV9 - TGTGCCAGCAGCCGGGCTGATGGCTACACAGATACGCAGTATTTT CASSRADGYTDTQYF
- TRBJ2-3 TRBV10-2 - TGCGCCAGCAGTGACTACGTCGGGGGCACAGATACGCAGTATTTT CASSDYVGGTDTQYF
- TRBJ1-2 TRBV29-1 - TGCAGCGTTCCGGGACACATCCCGGGGGGCTACACCTTC CSVPGHIPGGYTF
- TRBJ1-5 TRBV11-2 once TGTGCCAGCAGCTTAGCTGGAAGAGGACAGCCCCAGCATTTT CASSLAGRGQPQHF
- TRBJ1-4 TRBV30 - TGTGCCTGGAGTATAGAAAATGAAGAACTGTTTTTT CAWSIENEELFF
- TRBJ1-2 TRBV29-1 - TGCACCGTATTGTCAGGACCTTATGGCTACACCTTC CTVLSGPYGYTF
- TRBJ2-3 TRBV11-2 - TGTGCCAGCAGCTTAAGGGGACTGCAAATCTTACAGGACGATACGCAGTATTTT CASSLRGLQILQDDTQYF
- TRBJ2-3 TRBV5-1 - TGCGCCAGCAGCCCGAACGGGAAAGGGACAGATACGCAGTATTTT CASSPNGKGTDTQYF
- TRBJ2-7 TRBV15 - TGTGCCACCAGCAGAGAGTCGGTCTACGAGCAGTACTTC CATSRESVYEQYF
- TRBJ1-1 TRBV14 - TGTGCCAGCAGCATGTACGCGGGCCTAGAAGCTTTCTTT CASSMYAGLEAFF